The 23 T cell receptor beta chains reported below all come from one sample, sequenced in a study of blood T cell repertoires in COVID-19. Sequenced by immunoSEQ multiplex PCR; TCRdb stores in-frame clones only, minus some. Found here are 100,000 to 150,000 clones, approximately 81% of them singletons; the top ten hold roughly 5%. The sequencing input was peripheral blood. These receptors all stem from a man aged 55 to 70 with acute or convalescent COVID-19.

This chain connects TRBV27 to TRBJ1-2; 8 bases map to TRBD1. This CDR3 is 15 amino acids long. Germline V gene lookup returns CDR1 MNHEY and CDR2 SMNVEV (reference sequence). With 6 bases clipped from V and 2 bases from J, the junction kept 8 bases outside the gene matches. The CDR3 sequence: CASRPKDRANYGYTF. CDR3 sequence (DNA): TGTGCCAGCAGGCCTAAGGACAGGGCAAACTATGGCTACACCTTC.

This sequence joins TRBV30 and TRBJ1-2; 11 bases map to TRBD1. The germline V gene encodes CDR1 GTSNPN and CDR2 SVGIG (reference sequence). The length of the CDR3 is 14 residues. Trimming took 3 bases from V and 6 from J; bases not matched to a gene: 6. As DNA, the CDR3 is TGTGCCTGGAGGTCGGACAGGGGGCTACATGGCTACACCTTC. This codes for CAWRSDRGLHGYTF.

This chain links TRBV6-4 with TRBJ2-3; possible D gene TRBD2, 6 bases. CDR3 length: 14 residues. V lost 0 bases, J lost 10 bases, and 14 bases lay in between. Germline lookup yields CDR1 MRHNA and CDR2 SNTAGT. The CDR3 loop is CASSDSLNAGPQYF. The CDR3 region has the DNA TGTGCCAGCAGTGACTCCCTAAATGCGGGACCGCAGTATTTT.

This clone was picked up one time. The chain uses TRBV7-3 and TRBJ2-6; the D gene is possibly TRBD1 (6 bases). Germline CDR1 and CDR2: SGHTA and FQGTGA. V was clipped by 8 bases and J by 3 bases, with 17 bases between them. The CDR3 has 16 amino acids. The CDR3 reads CASSTGRGGGANVLTF. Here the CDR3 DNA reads TGTGCCAGCTCCACCGGCAGGGGTGGTGGGGCCAACGTCCTGACTTTC.

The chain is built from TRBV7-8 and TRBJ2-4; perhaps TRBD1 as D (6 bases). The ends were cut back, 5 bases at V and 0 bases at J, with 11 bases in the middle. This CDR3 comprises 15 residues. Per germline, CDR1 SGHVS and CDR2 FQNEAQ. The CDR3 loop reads CASSQTGLAKNIQYF. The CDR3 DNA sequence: TGTGCCAGCAGCCAGACAGGTTTAGCCAAAAACATTCAGTACTTC. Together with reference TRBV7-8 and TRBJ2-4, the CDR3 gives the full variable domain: GAGVSQSPRYKVAKRGQDVALRCDPISGHVSLFWYQQALGQGPEFLTYFQNEAQLDKSGLPSDRFFAERPEGSVSTLKIQRTQQEDSAVYLCASSQTGLAKNIQYFGAGTRLSVL.

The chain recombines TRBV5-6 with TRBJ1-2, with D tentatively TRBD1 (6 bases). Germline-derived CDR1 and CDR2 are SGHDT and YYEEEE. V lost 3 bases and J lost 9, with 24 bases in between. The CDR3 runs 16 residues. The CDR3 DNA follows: TGTGCCAGCAGCTCGATCGGCAGGGGCAGACAGGACAGCTACACCTTC. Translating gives CASSSIGRGRQDSYTF.

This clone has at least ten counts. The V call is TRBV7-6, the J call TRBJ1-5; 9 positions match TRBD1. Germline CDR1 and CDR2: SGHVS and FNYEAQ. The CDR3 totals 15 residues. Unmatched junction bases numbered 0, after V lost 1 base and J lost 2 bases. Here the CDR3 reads CASSLGTGGNQPQHF. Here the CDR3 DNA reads TGTGCCAGCAGCTTAGGGACAGGGGGCAATCAGCCCCAGCATTTT.

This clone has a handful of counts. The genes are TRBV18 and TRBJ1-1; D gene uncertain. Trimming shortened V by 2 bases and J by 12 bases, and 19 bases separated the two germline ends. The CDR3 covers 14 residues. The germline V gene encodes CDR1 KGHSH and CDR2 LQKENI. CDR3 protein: CASSPFGSPARSFF. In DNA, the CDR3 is TGTGCCAGCTCACCATTCGGCAGCCCCGCTAGGTCTTTCTTT.

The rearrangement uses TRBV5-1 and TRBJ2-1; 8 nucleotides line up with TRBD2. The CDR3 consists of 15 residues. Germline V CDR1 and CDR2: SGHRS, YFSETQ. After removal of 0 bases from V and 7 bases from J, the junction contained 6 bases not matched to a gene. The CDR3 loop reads CASSLAGGPENEQFF. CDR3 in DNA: TGCGCCAGCAGCTTGGCGGGAGGGCCGGAGAATGAGCAGTTCTTC.

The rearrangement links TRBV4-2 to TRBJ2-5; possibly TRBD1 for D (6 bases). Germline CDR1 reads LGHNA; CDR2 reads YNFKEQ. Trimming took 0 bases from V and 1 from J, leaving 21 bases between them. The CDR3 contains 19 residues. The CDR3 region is CASSQDPTGLLRGQETQYF. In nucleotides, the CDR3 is TGTGCCAGCAGCCAAGATCCTACAGGGCTGCTACGGGGCCAAGAGACCCAGTACTTC.

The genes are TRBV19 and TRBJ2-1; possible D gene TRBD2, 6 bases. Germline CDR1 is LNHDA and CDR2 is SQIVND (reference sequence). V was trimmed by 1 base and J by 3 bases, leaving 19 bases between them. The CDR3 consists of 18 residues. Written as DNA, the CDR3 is TGTGCCAGTAGTATAGGGCCGGGAAGGAGGGGACTCTACAATGAGCAGTTCTTC. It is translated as CASSIGPGRRGLYNEQFF.

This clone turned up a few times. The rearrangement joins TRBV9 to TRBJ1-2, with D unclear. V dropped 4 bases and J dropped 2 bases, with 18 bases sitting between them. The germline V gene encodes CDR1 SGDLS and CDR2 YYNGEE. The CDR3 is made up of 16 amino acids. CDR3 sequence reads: CASSPHLAADNYGYTF. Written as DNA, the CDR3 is TGTGCCAGCAGCCCCCACCTAGCGGCGGACAACTATGGCTACACCTTC. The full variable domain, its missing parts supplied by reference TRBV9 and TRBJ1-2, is DSGVTQTPKHLITATGQRVTLRCSPRSGDLSVYWYQQSLDQGLQFLIQYYNGEERAKGNILERFSAQQFPDLHSELNLSSLELGDSALYFCASSPHLAADNYGYTFGSGTRLTVV.

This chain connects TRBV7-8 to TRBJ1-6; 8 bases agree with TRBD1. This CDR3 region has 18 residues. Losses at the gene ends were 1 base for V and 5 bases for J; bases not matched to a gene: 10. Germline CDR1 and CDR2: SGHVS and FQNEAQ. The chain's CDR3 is CASSLVSRGQVNNSPLHF. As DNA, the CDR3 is TGTGCCAGCAGCTTAGTTAGTAGGGGACAGGTTAATAATTCACCCCTCCACTTT.

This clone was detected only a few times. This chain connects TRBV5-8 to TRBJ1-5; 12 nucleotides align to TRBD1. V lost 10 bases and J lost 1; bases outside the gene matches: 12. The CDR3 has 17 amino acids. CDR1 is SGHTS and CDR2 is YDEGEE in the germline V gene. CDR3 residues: CASYKSGQGASNQPQHF. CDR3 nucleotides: TGTGCCTCCTATAAATCGGGACAGGGGGCGAGCAATCAGCCCCAGCATTTT.

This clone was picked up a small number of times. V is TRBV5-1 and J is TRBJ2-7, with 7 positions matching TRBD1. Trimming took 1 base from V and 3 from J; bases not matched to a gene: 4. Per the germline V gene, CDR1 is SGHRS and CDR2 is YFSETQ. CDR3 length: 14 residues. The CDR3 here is CASSLLGQDYEQYF. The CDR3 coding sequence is TGCGCCAGCAGCTTGCTAGGACAGGACTACGAGCAGTACTTC.

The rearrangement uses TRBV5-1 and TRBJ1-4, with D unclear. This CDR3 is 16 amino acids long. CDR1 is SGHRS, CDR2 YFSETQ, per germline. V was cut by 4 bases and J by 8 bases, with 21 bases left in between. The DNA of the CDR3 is TGCGCCAGCAGCCTTCTTCGAGGAGCTGTGAACGAAAAACTGTTTTTT. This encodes CASSLLRGAVNEKLFF.

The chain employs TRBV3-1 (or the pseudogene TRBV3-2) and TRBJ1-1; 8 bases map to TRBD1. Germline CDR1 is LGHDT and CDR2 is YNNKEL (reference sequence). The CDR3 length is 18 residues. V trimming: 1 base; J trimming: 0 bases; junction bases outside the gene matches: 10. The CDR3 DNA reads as TGTGCCAGCAGCCAAGTCCGCACAGGGGGGAACATGAACACTGAAGCTTTCTTT. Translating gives CASSQVRTGGNMNTEAFF.

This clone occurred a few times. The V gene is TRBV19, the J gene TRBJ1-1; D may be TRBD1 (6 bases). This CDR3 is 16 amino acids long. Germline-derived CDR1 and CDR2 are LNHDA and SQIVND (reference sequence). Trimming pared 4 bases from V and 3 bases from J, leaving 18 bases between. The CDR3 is CASSRGDRFRDTEAFF. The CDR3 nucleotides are TGTGCCAGTAGTAGGGGTGACAGGTTTCGGGACACTGAAGCTTTCTTT.

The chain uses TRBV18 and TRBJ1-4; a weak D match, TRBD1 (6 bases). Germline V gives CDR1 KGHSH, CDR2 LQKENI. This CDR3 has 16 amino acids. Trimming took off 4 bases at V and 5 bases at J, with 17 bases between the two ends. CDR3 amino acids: CASSLFAGVFNEKLFF. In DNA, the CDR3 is TGTGCCAGCTCACTATTCGCAGGGGTCTTCAATGAAAAACTGTTTTTT.

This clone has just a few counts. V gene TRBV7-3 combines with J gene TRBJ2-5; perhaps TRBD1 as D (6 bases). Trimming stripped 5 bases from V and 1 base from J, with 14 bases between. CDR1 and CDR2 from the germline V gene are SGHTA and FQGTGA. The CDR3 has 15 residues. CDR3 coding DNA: TGTGCCAGCAGCCCCTCAACAGGGCCCCAAGAGACCCAGTACTTC. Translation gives CASSPSTGPQETQYF.

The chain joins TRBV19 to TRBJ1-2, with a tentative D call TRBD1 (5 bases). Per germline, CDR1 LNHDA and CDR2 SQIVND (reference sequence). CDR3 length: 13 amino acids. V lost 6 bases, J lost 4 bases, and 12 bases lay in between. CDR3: CASRQEGTYGYTF. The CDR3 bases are TGTGCCAGTAGACAGGAGGGTACCTATGGCTACACCTTC.

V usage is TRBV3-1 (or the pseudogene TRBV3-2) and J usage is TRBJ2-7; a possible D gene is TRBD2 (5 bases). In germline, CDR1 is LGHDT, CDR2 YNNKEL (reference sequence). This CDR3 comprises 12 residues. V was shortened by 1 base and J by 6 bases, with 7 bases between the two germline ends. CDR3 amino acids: CASSQGRGEQYF. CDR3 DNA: TGTGCCAGCAGCCAAGGCCGGGGCGAGCAGTACTTC.

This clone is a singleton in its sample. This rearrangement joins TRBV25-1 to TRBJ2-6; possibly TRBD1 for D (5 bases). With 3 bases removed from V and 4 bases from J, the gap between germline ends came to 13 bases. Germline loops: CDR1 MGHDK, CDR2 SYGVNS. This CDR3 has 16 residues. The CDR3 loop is CASSDSGFSGANVLTF. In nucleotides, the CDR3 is TGTGCCAGCAGTGATTCAGGGTTTAGCGGGGCCAACGTCCTGACTTTC.